The 6 T cell receptor beta chains below come from one sample, sequenced in a study of blood T cell repertoires in COVID-19. Assay used: immunoSEQ multiplex PCR; TCRdb lists only in-frame clones, some missing. The sample holds about 110,000 clones, 69% seen once. Sequencing was performed on peripheral blood. The receptors were gathered from a man older than 75 with acute or convalescent COVID-19.

This chain links TRBV5-1 with TRBJ2-5, with 9 bases aligning to TRBD1. V gave up 0 bases and J gave up 5 bases; unmatched junction bases: 2. The CDR3 sequence is 14 residues long. Germline V gene sequence: CDR1 SGHRS, CDR2 YFSETQ. CDR3 sequence: CASSLETGGETQYF. CDR3 bases: TGCGCCAGCAGCTTGGAGACAGGGGGGGAGACCCAGTACTTC.

The rearrangement links TRBV30 to TRBJ1-1, with D perhaps TRBD1 (6 bases). The V gene lost 2 bases and the J gene lost 4 bases, with 17 bases spanning the gap. CDR1 and CDR2 (germline): GTSNPN, SVGIG (reference sequence). This CDR3 is 15 amino acids long. The DNA for the CDR3 is TGTGCCTGGAGTCTCCTACAGGGCCGGGGCACTGAAGCTTTCTTT. Encoded protein: CAWSLLQGRGTEAFF.

This rearrangement joins TRBV18 to TRBJ1-6; the match to TRBD1 covers 8 bases. The CDR3 is 15 amino acids. Germline-derived CDR1 and CDR2 are KGHSH and LQKENI. Trimming at V came to 5 bases and at J to 7 bases, leaving 7 bases not matched to a gene. The CDR3 protein is CASSILDRGNSPLHF. The DNA of the CDR3 is TGTGCCAGCTCAATTTTAGACAGGGGCAATTCACCCCTCCACTTT.

The V and J genes are TRBV4-3 and TRBJ2-3, with 9 bases matching TRBD2. This CDR3 region has 16 residues. Germline V gene lookup returns CDR1 LGHNA and CDR2 YSLEER. The ends lost 2 bases at V and 2 bases at J; junction bases unmatched: 5. The CDR3 is CASSQRAGGHTDTQYF. CDR3 DNA: TGCGCCAGCAGCCAAAGAGCGGGAGGACACACAGATACGCAGTATTTT.

The CDR3 nucleotides read TGTGCCAGCAGTTCCCCGGGACAGGGGACGGCCGGGGAGCTGTTTTTT. The encoded protein is CASSSPGQGTAGELFF. The rearrangement joins TRBV27 to TRBJ2-2; 10 bases line up with TRBD1. Germline CDR1 reads MNHEY; CDR2 reads SMNVEV (reference sequence). CDR3 length equals 16 residues. Trimming cost V 4 bases and J 6 bases; bases outside gene matches: 8.

This chain uses TRBV7-8 with TRBJ1-1; 9 bases map to TRBD1. Germline V gene sequence: CDR1 SGHVS, CDR2 FQNEAQ. This CDR3 is built from 15 residues. V gave up 5 bases and J gave up 0 bases; unmatched junction bases: 4. CDR3 DNA sequence: TGTGCCAGCAGCGACAGGGGGAGGATGAACACTGAAGCTTTCTTT. Translating gives CASSDRGRMNTEAFF.